This TCR beta chain comes out of a study of blood T cell repertoires in COVID-19. Only in-frame clones appear in the TCRdb table, and some are missing; sequencing was by immunoSEQ multiplex PCR. Here the sample spans 160,000 or so clones, roughly 81% being singletons. The CDR3 extends over 15 amino acids. V was pared by 4 bases and J by 0 bases, with 5 bases of the junction left unmatched. Looked up from germline, CDR1 is MDHEN and CDR2 is SYDVKM. The sequence came from a woman in her fifties or sixties with COVID-19, enrolled during active disease. The sample comprised peripheral blood. The chain employs TRBV28 and TRBJ1-1, with 7 bases fitting TRBD1. The CDR3, as DNA: TGTGCCAGCAGTTCTCTAGGGGGCATGAACACTGAAGCTTTCTTT. As protein: CASSSLGGMNTEAFF.